What follows describes a single T cell receptor (beta chain). Its antigen is as yet unknown. This specimen includes other DNA sequences encoding the same CDR3. The entry originates in a study of beta chain features in type 1 diabetes. Study-level points and caveats: Lower insertion and higher deletion counts appeared at VDJ junctions in type 1 diabetes patients. Researchers cautioned that cDNA sequencing could over-represent cells with high TCR expression.

CD45RO/CCR7/CD25/CD127/CD95/CD27 separated CD4+ naive, central memory, regulatory and stem cell-like memory cells by sorting. This CDR3 comprises 13 residues. V was cut by 5 bases and J by 5 bases, with 12 bases left in between. CDR1 is SGHTA and CDR2 is FQGTGA in the germline V gene. Of the isolated RNA, all was reverse transcribed, and so the sequenced material was expressed TCRB transcripts. The assay was immunoSEQ multiplex PCR, and TCRdb's table has in-frame clones only and misses some. The table includes 860,000 or so clones, about a sixth detected once. The sample was naive CD4+ T cells from blood. The TCR originated in a woman under 30 in good health. This rearrangement joins TRBV7-3 to TRBJ1-1, with D possibly TRBD1 on 5 matching bases. The CDR3 sequence is CASSSQGGTEAFF. CDR3 bases: TGTGCCAGCAGCAGCCAGGGCGGGACTGAAGCTTTCTTT.